This is a list of T cell receptor beta chains from one sample in a study of OX40 agonist ivuxolimab in advanced cancers. Generated by immunoSEQ multiplex PCR, the TCRdb table keeps only in-frame clones and is missing some. The sample carries approximately 65,000 clones, 80% to 95% recorded once. This specimen was CD4+ or CD8+ T cells sorted from blood, taken in a trial of the OX40 agonist ivuxolimab. The receptors stem from an adult with an advanced solid tumor such as melanoma, head and neck, liver or kidney cancer. The CDR3 runs from the conserved cysteine through the conserved F or W. The D gene is left open where the match is weak. The size field is filled for only some rows; it gives once, few, many or a size class.

j_call clone_size d_call v_call cdr3_aa cdr3_nt
TRBJ1-4 - TRBD1 TRBV19 CASSSQGAGEKLFF TGTGCCAGTAGTTCACAGGGGGCCGGGGAAAAACTGTTTTTT
TRBJ1-5 - - TRBV6-5 CASSYSGTDNQPQHF TGTGCCAGCAGTTACTCCGGGACCGATAATCAGCCCCAGCATTTT
TRBJ2-2 - TRBD2 TRBV5-4 CASSLGRGGDTGELFF TGTGCCAGCAGCTTGGGTCGGGGGGGCGACACCGGGGAGCTGTTTTTT
TRBJ2-7 once - TRBV19 CASSKGRGGEQYF TGTGCCAGTAGTAAAGGGCGGGGTGGCGAGCAGTACTTC
TRBJ1-2 - - TRBV2 CASSERQVANGYTF TGTGCCAGCAGTGAAAGGCAGGTTGCCAATGGCTACACCTTC
TRBJ1-2 - TRBD1 TRBV6-1 CASRSDRGNYGYTF TGTGCCAGCCGCTCGGACAGGGGGAACTATGGCTACACCTTC
TRBJ1-1 - - TRBV11-3 CASSPRRAGHMNTEAFF TGTGCCAGCAGCCCAAGAAGGGCGGGACATATGAACACTGAAGCTTTCTTT
TRBJ1-1 - - TRBV6-5 CASSLDENTEAFF TGTGCCAGCAGTTTGGACGAGAACACTGAAGCTTTCTTT
TRBJ2-3 - TRBD2 TRBV6-6 CASSNRAGLAADTQYF TGTGCCAGCAGCAACAGAGCCGGACTAGCGGCAGATACGCAGTATTTT
TRBJ2-7 - - TRBV27 CASSSAPGTYEQYF TGTGCCAGCAGTAGCGCCCCAGGGACCTACGAGCAGTACTTC
TRBJ1-2 - - TRBV6-5 CASSSSTGPAYGYTF TGTGCCAGCAGTTCCTCGACTGGTCCCGCTTATGGCTACACCTTC
TRBJ1-4 - TRBD1 TRBV5-1 CASRPGTGTEKLFF TGCGCCAGCAGACCCGGGACAGGGACTGAAAAACTGTTTTTT
TRBJ2-7 - - TRBV11-3 CASSSTDGYEQYF TGTGCCAGCAGTTCCACCGACGGTTACGAGCAGTACTTC
TRBJ2-4 - - TRBV4-2 CASSQEPDPIENIQYF TGTGCCAGCAGCCAAGAGCCGGACCCCATCGAAAACATTCAGTACTTC
TRBJ2-5 - TRBD2 TRBV2 CASSPGTSGRETQYF TGTGCCAGCAGCCCCGGGACTAGCGGGAGGGAGACCCAGTACTTC
TRBJ2-7 - - TRBV5-1 CASSPGSGVGYEQYF TGCGCCAGCAGCCCAGGTTCGGGCGTAGGCTACGAGCAGTACTTC
TRBJ1-5 - - TRBV21-1 CASSKGGDISNQPQHF TGTGCCAGCAGCAAAGGGGGAGACATTAGCAATCAGCCCCAGCATTTT
TRBJ1-4 - - TRBV5-4 CASSFMGAAEKLFF TGTGCCAGCAGCTTTATGGGGGCGGCTGAAAAACTGTTTTTT
TRBJ1-4 - - TRBV6-1 CASTSRTLSEKLFF TGTGCCAGCACCAGCAGGACCCTAAGTGAAAAACTGTTTTTT
TRBJ2-3 - - TRBV10-1 CASKERLSSDTQYF TGCGCCAGTAAAGAGCGGCTTTCATCAGATACGCAGTATTTT
TRBJ1-1 - - TRBV5-4 CASRPSSGGRGATEAFF TGTGCCAGCCGGCCTTCGTCGGGGGGAAGGGGGGCCACTGAAGCTTTCTTT
TRBJ1-2 once - TRBV6-4 CATSTGANYGYTF TGTGCCACCTCGACAGGAGCTAACTATGGCTACACCTTC
TRBJ2-5 - TRBD2 TRBV7-6 CASSLEMAGLAGWKTQYF TGTGCCAGCAGCTTAGAGATGGCGGGACTAGCCGGATGGAAGACCCAGTACTTC
TRBJ1-1 - - TRBV4-1 CASSLRGFGTEAFF TGCGCCAGCAGCCTCCGAGGTTTCGGGACTGAAGCTTTCTTT
TRBJ1-6 - - TRBV6-5 CASSLSRQGTSPLHF TGTGCCAGCAGCCTCTCCCGGCAGGGAACTTCACCCCTCCACTTT
TRBJ1-5 - TRBD1 TRBV2 CASSRDRDNQPQHF TGTGCCAGCAGTAGGGACAGGGACAATCAGCCCCAGCATTTT
TRBJ1-3 - - TRBV7-2 CASSKPGSSGNTIYF TGTGCCAGCAGTAAACCAGGGAGCTCTGGAAACACCATATATTTT
TRBJ2-7 - - TRBV21-1 CASSKDTDGNYEQYF TGTGCCAGCAGCAAAGATACGGACGGGAACTACGAGCAGTACTTC
TRBJ1-3 once TRBD1 TRBV5-1 CASSRIGQGSGNTIYF TGCGCCAGCAGCAGAATCGGACAGGGCTCTGGAAACACCATATATTTT
TRBJ1-2 - - TRBV7-9 CASSFGAPIGGYTF TGTGCCAGCAGCTTTGGGGCACCGATCGGAGGCTACACCTTC
TRBJ2-5 - - TRBV6-5 CASSSPPRGAGETQYF TGTGCCAGCAGTTCCCCCCCTCGTGGGGCCGGAGAGACCCAGTACTTC
TRBJ1-1 - - TRBV10-3 CATWSGSGTEAFF TGTGCCACCTGGTCGGGCTCAGGCACTGAAGCTTTCTTT
TRBJ1-1 - - TRBV6-1 CASSARDGPSTEAFF TGTGCCAGCAGCGCCAGGGACGGGCCAAGCACTGAAGCTTTCTTT
TRBJ1-1 - - TRBV18 CASSGRVNTEAFF TGTGCCAGCTCCGGACGGGTTAACACTGAAGCTTTCTTT
TRBJ2-5 few TRBD1 TRBV19 CASSIGQGQETQYF TGTGCCAGTAGTATAGGACAGGGGCAAGAGACCCAGTACTTC
TRBJ2-7 - - TRBV14 CASSLSRGRGAEQYF TGTGCCAGCAGCCTTAGCAGGGGCAGGGGTGCCGAGCAGTACTTC
TRBJ1-1 - - TRBV5-1 CASSIQKSTEAFF TGCGCCAGCAGCATCCAGAAGAGCACTGAAGCTTTCTTT
TRBJ2-5 - - TRBV19 CASSRQVSQETQYF TGTGCCAGTAGTAGACAGGTGTCACAAGAGACCCAGTACTTC
TRBJ1-1 - - TRBV6-5 CASSIRKGTEAFF TGTGCCAGCAGTATTAGAAAAGGGACTGAAGCTTTCTTT
TRBJ1-6 - - TRBV30 CATGVGQPNSPLHF TGTGCCACTGGAGTGGGCCAGCCGAATTCACCCCTCCACTTT
TRBJ1-1 - - TRBV18 CASSSMDSWGTEAFF TGTGCCAGCTCTTCGATGGACAGTTGGGGCACTGAAGCTTTCTTT
TRBJ2-7 once - TRBV25-1 CASSAPVGARYF TGTGCCAGCAGTGCCCCGGTTGGAGCCCGATACTTC
TRBJ2-3 - - TRBV6-1 CASSVPRESDTQYF TGTGCCAGCAGTGTACCCCGGGAGTCAGATACGCAGTATTTT
TRBJ1-3 - - TRBV11-3 CASSLDMGANTIYF TGTGCCAGCAGCTTAGATATGGGGGCGAACACCATATATTTT
TRBJ2-1 - TRBD2 TRBV6-4 CASSTGTSGKVEQFF TGTGCCAGCAGTACCGGGACTAGCGGGAAAGTTGAGCAGTTCTTC